The TCR beta chain under discussion was sequenced for a study of OX40 agonist ivuxolimab in advanced cancers. General study results and limits: Several nonresponders also turned out to have low normalized T-cell clonal expansion. Both blood CD4+ and CD8+ T cells showed clonal growth by week 6 at 0.1 to 3.0 mg/kg.

A note on this clone: Its antigen remains unknown.

Sequencing was performed with immunoSEQ multiplex PCR; in TCRdb, only in-frame clones are kept and a portion is missing. The sample has about 30,000 clones; around 79% are singletons. Patients with a history of autoimmune disease or on systemic immunosuppression were excluded. This clonotype originated in an adult with an advanced solid tumor such as melanoma, head and neck, liver or kidney cancer. The starting material was CD4+ or CD8+ T cells sorted from blood, obtained in a trial of the OX40 agonist ivuxolimab.

CDR3 DNA: TGCAGCGTTGCCCTGACAGGAGGTGGCACAGATACGCAGTATTTT. Encoded protein: CSVALTGGGTDTQYF. The chain has TRBV29-1 and TRBJ2-3, with D maybe TRBD1 (6 bases). There are 15 residues in the CDR3. Germline V gene lookup returns CDR1 SQVTM and CDR2 ANQGSEA. Between the trimmed V and J ends, which lost 4 bases and 1 base, there was a span of 15 bases.